This T cell receptor (beta chain) appears in the sequencing data of a study of CD8 T cells in Susac syndrome. RNA amounts of about 0.5 to 1 ug underwent reverse transcription with random hexamers. One entry per CDR3 protein, called by TCRdb with MiXCR from the immunoSEQ multiplex PCR reads. The repertoire holds around 71,000 distinct CDR3 sequences, with nearly 96% as singletons. V dropped 2 bases and J dropped 5; count of bases not matched to a gene: 3. The CDR3 length is 13 residues. From germline, CDR1 is SQVTM and CDR2 ANQGSEA. The TCR was taken from a human donor with multiple sclerosis. The V gene is TRBV29-1, the J gene TRBJ2-5; the match to TRBD1 covers 9 bases. Sequencing used CD4+ T cells from PBMCs. CDR3 nucleotides: TGCAGCGTTGAAACAGGGGGCAGGGAGACCCAGTACTTC. Its protein is CSVETGGRETQYF.